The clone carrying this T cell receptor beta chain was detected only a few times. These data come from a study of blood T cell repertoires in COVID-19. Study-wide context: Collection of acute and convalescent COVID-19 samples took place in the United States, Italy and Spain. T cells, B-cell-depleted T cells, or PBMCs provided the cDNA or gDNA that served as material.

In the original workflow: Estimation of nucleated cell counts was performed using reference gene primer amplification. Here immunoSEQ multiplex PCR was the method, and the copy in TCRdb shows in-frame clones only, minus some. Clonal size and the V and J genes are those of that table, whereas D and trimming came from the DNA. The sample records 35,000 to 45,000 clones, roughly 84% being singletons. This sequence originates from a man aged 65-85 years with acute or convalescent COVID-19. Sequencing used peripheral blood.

CDR3 loop: CASSQDGAKEQYF. The CDR3 nucleotides are TGTGCCAGCAGCCAAGATGGGGCAAAGGAGCAGTACTTC. The gene calls are TRBV3-1 (or the pseudogene TRBV3-2) and TRBJ2-7; a possible D gene is TRBD1 (5 bases). Germline assignment: CDR1 LGHDT and CDR2 YNNKEL (reference sequence). The CDR3 is made up of 13 amino acids. Trimming removed 0 bases from V and 7 bases from J, with 10 bases in between.